The next 29 T cell receptor beta chains were all read from a single sample in a study of cytomegalovirus exposure and HLA in healthy donors. The assay was immunoSEQ multiplex PCR, and TCRdb's table has in-frame clones only and misses some. The sample contains 80,000 to 95,000 clones, about 94% of which appear only once. The sequenced material came from PBMCs. The receptors originated from a woman aged 30 to 39 in good health and CMV-seropositive.

This chain connects TRBV2 to TRBJ2-4; 8 bases agree with TRBD2. Per germline, CDR1 SNHLY and CDR2 FYNNEI. V dropped 0 bases and J dropped 1; count of bases not matched to a gene: 5. The CDR3 covers 17 residues. CDR3 in amino acids: CASSEASGGWAKNIQYF. In DNA, the CDR3 is TGTGCCAGCAGTGAAGCGAGCGGGGGCTGGGCCAAAAACATTCAGTACTTC.

The rearrangement joins TRBV5-5 to TRBJ2-3; tentative D call: TRBD2 (6 bases). This CDR3 spans 16 amino acids. Trimming took 1 base from V and 2 from J, leaving 14 bases between them. Germline V gives CDR1 SGHKS, CDR2 YYEKEE (reference sequence). The CDR3 sequence is CASSLWVGGNTDTQYF. As DNA, the CDR3 is TGTGCCAGCAGCTTGTGGGTGGGAGGCAACACAGATACGCAGTATTTT.

The gene calls are TRBV19 and TRBJ2-3, with TRBD1 matching over 10 bases. The junction had 6 bases not matched to a gene; V was cut back by 3 bases and J by 0 bases. The germline gives CDR1 LNHDA, CDR2 SQIVND (reference sequence). There are 17 residues in the CDR3. CDR3 bases: TGTGCCAGTAGTATCAGGACAGGGGGGGTGAGCACAGATACGCAGTATTTT. It specifies CASSIRTGGVSTDTQYF.

This clone is a singleton in its sample. Other nucleotide sequences in the sample specify the same CDR3. The J gene is TRBJ2-1, the V gene TRBV5-1, with 11 bases matching TRBD2. The ends lost 0 bases at V and 7 bases at J; junction bases unmatched: 3. Per germline, CDR1 SGHRS and CDR2 YFSETQ. The CDR3 loop spans 15 amino acids. Written as DNA, the CDR3 is TGCGCCAGCAGCTTGGGGCTAGCGGGAGGTAATGAGCAGTTCTTC. Translation gives CASSLGLAGGNEQFF. The variable domain in full, with the rest retrieved from reference TRBV5-1 and TRBJ2-1, is KAGVTQTPRYLIKTRGQQVTLSCSPISGHRSVSWYQQTPGQGLQFLFEYFSETQRNKGNFPGRFSGRQFSNSRSEMNVSTLELGDSALYLCASSLGLAGGNEQFFGPGTRLTVL.

This rearrangement joins TRBV11-2 to TRBJ2-2, with 12 bases matching TRBD2. CDR3 length: 16 residues. V shed 3 bases, J shed 8 bases, and the junction held 7 bases outside the gene matches. Germline V gene lookup returns CDR1 SGHAT and CDR2 FQNNGV. CDR3 residues: CASSFRLAGVLGELFF. The DNA of the CDR3 is TGTGCCAGCAGCTTCAGACTAGCGGGAGTTTTGGGGGAGCTGTTTTTT.

V is TRBV4-3 and J is TRBJ2-2; maybe TRBD2 (5 bases). V lost 0 bases and J 7 bases, leaving 6 bases between the germline ends. The CDR3 is 13 residues long. CDR1 LGHNA and CDR2 YSLEER come from the germline V gene. DNA of the CDR3: TGCGCCAGCAGCCAAGAGGCGGGCGGGGAGCTGTTTTTT. Amino acids: CASSQEAGGELFF.

V usage is TRBV5-5 and J usage is TRBJ2-1; TRBD2 aligns across 14 bases. CDR1 is SGHKS and CDR2 is YYEKEE in the germline V gene (reference sequence). J was trimmed by 9 bases and V by 4 bases; bases with no gene match: 15. The CDR3 sequence is 18 residues long. CDR3 DNA: TGTGCCAGCAGCGCCTCCGGGACTAGCGGGAGTTGGGCGACTGAGCAGTTCTTC. Amino acids: CASSASGTSGSWATEQFF. The complete variable domain, with remaining parts taken from reference TRBV5-5 and TRBJ2-1, reads DAGVTQSPTHLIKTRGQQVTLRCSPISGHKSVSWYQQVLGQGPQFIFQYYEKEERGRGNFPDRFSARQFPNYSSELNVNALLLGDSALYLCASSASGTSGSWATEQFFGPGTRLTVL.

The chain has TRBV2 and TRBJ1-2; D not certain. Germline V gives CDR1 SNHLY, CDR2 FYNNEI. Trimming cost V 4 bases and J 5 bases, with 11 bases left between them. The CDR3 consists of 13 residues. CDR3 amino acids: CASSGFVEYGYTF. CDR3 bases: TGTGCCAGCAGTGGCTTTGTGGAGTATGGCTACACCTTC.

This clone was detected once. V usage is TRBV11-2 and J usage is TRBJ2-2; unclear D gene. Germline values: CDR1 SGHAT, CDR2 FQNNGV. The length of the CDR3 is 12 residues. Deletions cut 8 bases from V and 5 bases from J, with 9 bases between. DNA for the CDR3: TGTGCCAGCCTAGTAGCAACCGGGGAGCTGTTTTTT. This translates into CASLVATGELFF.

The chain couples TRBV7-2 to TRBJ1-3; no reliable D call. The V end lost 0 bases, the J end lost 0 bases, and 6 bases lay between the germline ends. This CDR3 contains 15 residues. Germline CDR1 and CDR2: SGHTA and FQGNSA. CDR3 in DNA: TGTGCCAGCAGCTTAGCCCTAACCTCTGGAAACACCATATATTTT. Protein: CASSLALTSGNTIYF.

The chain combines TRBV10-1 with TRBJ2-7, with TRBD2 matching over 14 bases. Per the germline V gene, CDR1 is WNHNN and CDR2 is SYGVQD (reference sequence). The CDR3 is made up of 15 amino acids. Unmatched junction bases numbered 3, after V lost 4 bases and J lost 4 bases. The CDR3 nucleotides read TGCGCCAGCAGTGGGTGGACTAGCGGGAGGTACGAGCAGTACTTC. Protein sequence: CASSGWTSGRYEQYF.

This clone was counted a single time. The chain couples TRBV5-1 to TRBJ2-5; 8 bases align to TRBD1. After removal of 1 base from V and 5 bases from J, the junction contained 4 bases not matched to a gene. Germline V lookup: CDR1 SGHRS, CDR2 YFSETQ. The CDR3 length is 14 residues. The CDR3 DNA reads as TGCGCCAGCAGCTTGACAGGGGGTTTGGAGACCCAGTACTTC. Protein: CASSLTGGLETQYF.

The rearrangement joins TRBV5-5 to TRBJ1-2; D not certain. Trimming shortened V by 0 bases and J by 4 bases, and 13 bases separated the two germline ends. Germline V gene data show CDR1 as SGHKS and CDR2 as YYEKEE (reference sequence). The CDR3 is made up of 15 amino acids. CDR3 protein: CASSLGRAGLYGYTF. The CDR3 coding sequence is TGTGCCAGCAGCTTGGGTAGGGCTGGACTCTATGGCTACACCTTC.

The chain links TRBV19 to TRBJ2-7, with 11 bases lining up with TRBD2. In germline, CDR1 is LNHDA, CDR2 SQIVND (reference sequence). The CDR3 loop spans 14 amino acids. The trim removed 4 bases at V and 3 bases at J, leaving 2 bases unmatched. This chain's CDR3 is CASSTSGRFYEQYF. CDR3 nucleotides: TGTGCCAGTAGTACTAGCGGGAGGTTCTACGAGCAGTACTTC.

The chain is built from TRBV4-3 and TRBJ2-1; the D gene is possibly TRBD2 (5 bases). This CDR3 is 14 amino acids long. V lost 5 bases and J 0 bases, leaving 8 bases between the germline ends. Germline V gene lookup returns CDR1 LGHNA and CDR2 YSLEER. This CDR3 reads CASSTTSSYNEQFF. DNA of the CDR3: TGCGCCAGCAGCACAACTAGCTCCTACAATGAGCAGTTCTTC.

The chain combines TRBV10-3 with TRBJ1-2; 8 bases agree with TRBD1. V dropped 10 bases and J dropped 8; count of bases not matched to a gene: 18. The germline V gene encodes CDR1 ENHRY and CDR2 SYGVKD. This CDR3 has 15 residues. CDR3: CATLRVDRVSRGYTF. In DNA, the CDR3 is TGTGCCACCCTAAGGGTGGACAGGGTTAGTCGGGGCTACACCTTC.

The V and J genes are TRBV7-6 and TRBJ2-1, with D possibly TRBD1 on 6 matching bases. This CDR3 comprises 15 residues. CDR1 is SGHVS, CDR2 FNYEAQ, per germline. V was shortened by 3 bases and J by 4 bases, with 13 bases between the two germline ends. The DNA for the CDR3 is TGTGCCAGCAGCTTGGGACACCATACATACAATGAGCAGTTCTTC. Translating it yields CASSLGHHTYNEQFF. The whole variable domain, remainder taken from reference TRBV7-6 and TRBJ2-1, is GAGVSQSPRYKVTKRGQDVALRCDPISGHVSLYWYRQALGQGPEFLTYFNYEAQQDKSGLPNDRFSAERPEGSISTLTIQRTEQRDSAMYRCASSLGHHTYNEQFFGPGTRLTVL.

The chain combines TRBV9 with TRBJ2-1; 9 bases fit TRBD2. Germline trimming cut 0 bases from V and 5 bases from J; bases unmatched to any gene: 9. Germline V CDR1 and CDR2: SGDLS, YYNGEE. CDR3 length: 17 amino acids. CDR3 nucleotide sequence: TGTGCCAGCAGCGTAGGGGAGGCGGGAGGGCCCAACAATGAGCAGTTCTTC. Residues: CASSVGEAGGPNNEQFF.

This chain joins TRBV14 and TRBJ1-2, with D maybe TRBD1 (5 bases). The V gene's germline CDR1 is SGHDN and CDR2 FVKESK. This CDR3 has 18 amino acids. V lost 0 bases and J 6 bases, leaving 23 bases between the germline ends. The CDR3 bases are TGTGCCAGCAGCCAAGAGATGGGGACCCGGGGAGGAGTGGATGGCTACACCTTC. This gives the protein CASSQEMGTRGGVDGYTF.

This clone came up once. This sequence joins TRBV28 and TRBJ1-5; the D gene is possibly TRBD1 (6 bases). CDR3 length: 16 amino acids. Germline values: CDR1 MDHEN, CDR2 SYDVKM. The V and J ends lost 5 bases and 3 bases respectively, with 17 bases between them. Here the CDR3 DNA reads TGTGCCAGCAGTACACAACAGGGAAGGCACAATCAGCCCCAGCATTTT. It yields the protein CASSTQQGRHNQPQHF.

This clone was counted once. The V gene is TRBV6-5, the J gene TRBJ2-1; TRBD1 might be the D (5 bases). V lost 5 bases and J 5 bases, leaving 16 bases between the germline ends. Looked up from germline, CDR1 is MNHEY and CDR2 is SVGAGI. The CDR3 spans 15 residues. For the CDR3, the DNA is TGTGCCAGCAGTCAATCCCTGACAGAAAACAATGAGCAGTTCTTC. This translates into CASSQSLTENNEQFF.

The rearrangement joins TRBV10-3 to TRBJ1-2, with TRBD1 identical over 9 bases. With 4 bases clipped from V and 7 bases from J, the junction kept 1 base outside the gene matches. Germline CDR1 and CDR2: ENHRY and SYGVKD. The CDR3 length is 12 residues. The CDR3 sequence: CAISGQGGGYTF. For the CDR3, the DNA is TGTGCCATCAGTGGACAGGGGGGTGGCTACACCTTC.

This chain connects TRBV7-3 to TRBJ2-1; 8 nucleotides line up with TRBD1. The CDR3 contains 15 residues. V shed 5 bases, J shed 2 bases, and the junction held 5 bases outside the gene matches. CDR1 and CDR2 (germline): SGHTA, FQGTGA. As DNA, the CDR3 is TGTGCCAGCAGCCCTCAGGGGGCGGCCTACAATGAGCAGTTCTTC. Translated: CASSPQGAAYNEQFF.

The chain is built from TRBV11-2 and TRBJ1-5, with TRBD1 identical over 7 bases. The CDR3 is 14 amino acids. Germline V gene sequence: CDR1 SGHAT, CDR2 FQNNGV. V shed 6 bases and J 1 base; nucleotides not matched to a gene: 3. CDR3 in DNA: TGTGCCAGCAGTCGACAGGGAAGCAATCAGCCCCAGCATTTT. Residues: CASSRQGSNQPQHF.

The chain recombines TRBV10-3 with TRBJ2-6; tentative D call: TRBD1 (6 bases). This CDR3 spans 15 amino acids. The germline V gene has CDR1 ENHRY and CDR2 SYGVKD. Deletions cut 6 bases from V and 2 bases from J, with 11 bases between. The CDR3 reads CAISPYRAGANVLTF. The CDR3 bases are TGTGCCATCAGCCCCTACAGGGCTGGGGCCAACGTCCTGACTTTC.

The chain uses TRBV13 and TRBJ1-4; D gene ambiguous. Germline V lookup: CDR1 PRHDT, CDR2 FYEKMQ (reference sequence). V was shortened by 6 bases and J by 0 bases, with 17 bases between the two germline ends. The CDR3 runs to 17 residues. The CDR3 sequence: CASSSSFTTATNEKLFF. The CDR3 DNA is TGTGCCAGCAGTTCCTCATTTACTACTGCAACTAATGAAAAACTGTTTTTT.

V usage is TRBV5-4 and J usage is TRBJ2-1; D might be TRBD2 (7 bases). Trimming cost V 4 bases and J 8 bases, with 13 bases left between them. The length of the CDR3 is 13 residues. Germline V gene lookup returns CDR1 SGHNT and CDR2 YYREEE (reference sequence). CDR3 in amino acids: CASSTRRGHEQFF. The CDR3 DNA sequence: TGTGCCAGCAGCACCCGGCGGGGGCATGAGCAGTTCTTC.

This clone was counted a single time. The J gene is TRBJ2-1, the V gene TRBV7-3; possible D gene TRBD2, 6 bases. From germline, CDR1 is SGHTA and CDR2 FQGTGA. The CDR3 extends over 11 amino acids. V was shortened by 5 bases and J by 12 bases, with 11 bases between the two germline ends. The CDR3 nucleotides are TGTGCCAGCAGCCCCGGGGAGGCGCAGTTCTTC. Its translation is CASSPGEAQFF.

This clone has just one count. The chain carries TRBV7-6 and TRBJ1-5; 11 nucleotides align to TRBD1. CDR3 length: 16 residues. Trimming cost V 2 bases and J 7 bases; bases outside gene matches: 7. Germline V gene sequence: CDR1 SGHVS, CDR2 FNYEAQ. Written as DNA, the CDR3 is TGTGCCAGCAGCTTAAGGGACAGGGGGTTTGAACAGCCCCAGCATTTT. Translation: CASSLRDRGFEQPQHF.